This T cell receptor beta chain was found in a study of T cell repertoires in cytomegalovirus infection. This clonotype occurred a few times. Its antigen is as yet unknown. TCRdb fed the reads into MiXCR, producing one record per CDR3 protein. Of some 900,000 distinct CDR3 sequences in the sample, around a third were seen once. V dropped 6 bases and J dropped 0 bases, with 13 bases sitting between them. Germline CDR1 is SGHDT and CDR2 is YYEEEE. The CDR3 consists of 15 residues. This chain uses TRBV5-6 with TRBJ2-1; maybe TRBD1 (6 bases). The receptor was isolated from a human donor in good health (CMV status not recorded). Some clones in this sample may be carry-over from other donors' samples. The specimen was cultured CD8+ T cells from PBMCs, collected from culture after CMV antigen stimulation. The CDR3, as DNA: TGTGCCAGCATTCCACAGGGCAGCTCCTACAATGAGCAGTTCTTC. This translates into CASIPQGSSYNEQFF.